The 16 T cell receptor beta chains below were found in one sample sequenced in a study of cytomegalovirus exposure and HLA in healthy donors. The PCR used 60 Vbeta and 13 Jbeta primers. The table came from immunoSEQ multiplex PCR; TCRdb's copy has only in-frame clones and leaves some out. The sample lists some 190,000 clones, 81% occurring once. The specimen was PBMCs. Receptor source: a man in his forties in good health and CMV-seropositive.

The V gene is TRBV5-4, the J gene TRBJ2-5; 7 bases align to TRBD1. The CDR3 consists of 15 residues. Germline CDR1 and CDR2: SGHNT and YYREEE (reference sequence). V was clipped by 0 bases and J by 2 bases; unmatched bases: 4. The CDR3 sequence: CASSLGGGRQETQYF. CDR3 DNA sequence: TGTGCCAGCAGCTTGGGAGGGGGCAGGCAAGAGACCCAGTACTTC.

The V gene is TRBV6-5, the J gene TRBJ1-4, with D uncertain. With 2 bases removed from V and 7 bases from J, the gap between germline ends came to 14 bases. The CDR3 runs to 15 residues. CDR1 is MNHEY and CDR2 is SVGAGI in the germline V gene. The CDR3 loop reads CASSYEFSRGEKLFF. CDR3 nucleotide sequence: TGTGCCAGCAGTTACGAGTTCTCACGCGGTGAAAAACTGTTTTTT.

This rearrangement joins TRBV10-3 to TRBJ2-1, with TRBD1 matching over 7 bases. Per the germline V gene, CDR1 is ENHRY and CDR2 is SYGVKD. This CDR3 is built from 14 residues. V was clipped by 10 bases and J by 2 bases; unmatched bases: 8. The CDR3 coding sequence is TGTGCCACCTACGCCGGGACAGCCTACAATGAGCAGTTCTTC. Protein sequence: CATYAGTAYNEQFF.

To note about this clone: A junction boundary mismatches the germline segment, possibly from a read error. This sequence joins TRBV6-5 and TRBJ2-5; a possible D gene is TRBD1 (7 bases). Germline CDR1 reads MNHEY; CDR2 reads SVGAGI. The CDR3 length is 13 residues. The CDR3 region has the DNA TGTGCCATCAGTGCGGGACAGCAAGAGACCCAGTACTTC. Its protein product is CAISAGQQETQYF.

The rearrangement uses TRBV7-8 and TRBJ2-3, with 7 bases that match TRBD2. The germline gives CDR1 SGHVS, CDR2 FQNEAQ. This CDR3 has 15 amino acids. The V segment lost 3 bases and the J segment 4 bases; nucleotides outside the gene matches: 7. The CDR3 DNA is TGTGCCAGCAGCTTCGCGGTGGGAGGGCCAGATACGCAGTATTTT. Protein: CASSFAVGGPDTQYF.

The rearrangement uses TRBV5-1 and TRBJ2-2; D not resolved. This CDR3 is 15 amino acids long. Germline-derived CDR1 and CDR2 are SGHRS and YFSETQ. V lost 4 bases to trimming and J lost 0 bases, with 10 bases between them. The DNA for the CDR3 is TGCGCCAGCAGCAGACCTACAGCGAACACCGGGGAGCTGTTTTTT. It yields the protein CASSRPTANTGELFF.

The V call is TRBV19, the J call TRBJ1-5; a weak D match, TRBD1 (5 bases). The V end was cut by 6 bases, the J end by 0 bases, with 21 bases between. This CDR3 is 18 amino acids long. Per germline, CDR1 LNHDA and CDR2 SQIVND (reference sequence). The CDR3 nucleotides read TGTGCCAGTAGGGTAGGGACGGGAGGAATAAATAGCAATCAGCCCCAGCATTTT. Encoded protein: CASRVGTGGINSNQPQHF.

The chain carries TRBV18 and TRBJ1-2, with D perhaps matching TRBD1 (6 bases). V dropped 1 base and J dropped 4 bases, with 13 bases sitting between them. From germline, CDR1 is KGHSH and CDR2 LQKENI. CDR3 length: 15 amino acids. The CDR3 DNA follows: TGTGCCAGCTCACCACTCACGGACAGAGGCTATGGCTACACCTTC. It codes for CASSPLTDRGYGYTF.

The gene calls are TRBV7-2 and TRBJ2-1; D possibly corresponds to TRBD2 (6 bases). The CDR3 spans 15 residues. V was pared by 6 bases and J by 1 base, with 13 bases between. Looked up from germline, CDR1 is SGHTA and CDR2 is FQGNSA. CDR3 sequence: CASREGPGSYNEQFF. The CDR3, as DNA: TGTGCCAGCAGGGAGGGGCCGGGGTCCTACAATGAGCAGTTCTTC.

The chain employs TRBV7-2 and TRBJ1-2, with TRBD1 identical over 10 bases. The CDR3 spans 15 residues. Trimming removed 1 base from V and 4 bases from J; junction bases left unmatched: 3. Per germline, CDR1 SGHTA and CDR2 FQGNSA. CDR3 region: CASSLDGTGAYGYTF. Written as DNA, the CDR3 is TGTGCCAGCAGCTTAGACGGGACAGGGGCCTATGGCTACACCTTC.

This clone was seen more than once but under ten times. This chain connects TRBV6-6 to TRBJ1-2, with 7 positions matching TRBD1. This CDR3 spans 14 amino acids. V trimming: 6 bases; J trimming: 2 bases; junction bases outside the gene matches: 6. Germline values: CDR1 MNHNY, CDR2 SVGAGI (reference sequence). CDR3 sequence (DNA): TGTGCCAGCAGCCCCCTACAGGGGAACTATGGCTACACCTTC. Its protein is CASSPLQGNYGYTF.

V and J are TRBV7-3 and TRBJ2-1; 13 positions match TRBD2. Germline values: CDR1 SGHTA, CDR2 FQGTGA. The CDR3 extends over 16 amino acids. V lost 2 bases and J lost 7; bases outside the gene matches: 5. The CDR3 spells CASSLSRLAGGNEQFF. The CDR3 nucleotides are TGTGCCAGCAGCTTATCGCGACTAGCGGGGGGAAATGAGCAGTTCTTC.

V usage is TRBV19 and J usage is TRBJ1-6; D possibly corresponds to TRBD1 (5 bases). CDR3 length: 14 residues. Germline V CDR1 and CDR2: LNHDA, SQIVND (reference sequence). The V and J ends lost 11 bases and 5 bases respectively, with 16 bases between them. The CDR3 is CASSEGRDNSPLHF. In DNA, the CDR3 is TGTGCCTCCTCGGAGGGGCGCGATAATTCACCCCTCCACTTT.

The chain has TRBV28 and TRBJ2-1; TRBD1 aligns across 8 bases. The ends lost 5 bases at V and 8 bases at J; junction bases unmatched: 8. This CDR3 comprises 14 residues. CDR1 is MDHEN and CDR2 is SYDVKM in the germline V gene. Here the CDR3 DNA reads TGTGCCAGCAGTCTCTCGGGACAGGCATATGAGCAGTTCTTC. It codes for CASSLSGQAYEQFF.

Points on this clone: An end of the junction differs from the germline gene, which may be a read error. Additional DNA sequences in this sample encode the identical CDR3. This chain connects TRBV4-1 to TRBJ2-7; TRBD1 matches at 9 bases. This CDR3 spans 16 amino acids. Germline assignment: CDR1 MGHRA and CDR2 YSYEKL. The CDR3 loop reads CAGSKLGTGRGDEQYF. The CDR3 nucleotides read TGCGCCGGCAGCAAGTTAGGGACAGGGAGGGGGGACGAGCAGTACTTC.

This rearrangement joins TRBV6-5 to TRBJ1-2; maybe TRBD1 (6 bases). Looked up from germline, CDR1 is MNHEY and CDR2 is SVGAGI. Trimming removed 5 bases at V and 4 bases at J, with 17 bases between. The CDR3 consists of 15 residues. CDR3 loop: CASSPGGLRGYGYTF. The CDR3 nucleotides are TGTGCCAGCAGTCCCGGGGGGCTCCGGGGCTATGGCTACACCTTC.